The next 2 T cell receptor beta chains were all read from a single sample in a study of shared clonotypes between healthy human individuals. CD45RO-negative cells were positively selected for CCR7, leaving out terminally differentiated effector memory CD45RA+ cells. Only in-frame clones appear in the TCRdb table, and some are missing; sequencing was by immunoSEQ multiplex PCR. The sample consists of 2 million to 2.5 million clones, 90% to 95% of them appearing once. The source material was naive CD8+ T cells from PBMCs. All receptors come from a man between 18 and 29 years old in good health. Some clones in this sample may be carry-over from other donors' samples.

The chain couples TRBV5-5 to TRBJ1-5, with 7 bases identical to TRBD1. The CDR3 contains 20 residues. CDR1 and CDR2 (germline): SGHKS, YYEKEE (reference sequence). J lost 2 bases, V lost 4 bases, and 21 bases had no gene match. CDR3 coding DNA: TGTGCCAGCAGCGCCTATCCCGCAGGGGGATCTATTTGGGGCAATCAGCCCCAGCATTTT. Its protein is CASSAYPAGGSIWGNQPQHF.

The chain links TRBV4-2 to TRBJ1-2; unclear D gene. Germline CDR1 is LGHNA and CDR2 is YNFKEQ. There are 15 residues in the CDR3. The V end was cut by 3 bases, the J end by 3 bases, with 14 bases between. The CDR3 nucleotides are TGTGCCAGCAGCCAGCTTACCGACATCTACTATGGCTACACCTTC. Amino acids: CASSQLTDIYYGYTF.